These T cell receptor beta chains were read from a single sample in a study of blood T cell repertoires in COVID-19. This table comes from immunoSEQ multiplex PCR, and its TCRdb copy is limited to in-frame clones, with some not included. The data contain some 300,000 clones, around 90% of them singletons. The sequenced sample was peripheral blood. The receptor set was obtained from a man aged 18 to 35 with active or convalescent COVID-19. Each CDR3 is given with its conserved first and last residue. A D gene is named only where the DNA matches it firmly. Size values are once, few and many counts, or a class for expanded clones, and some rows have none.

TRBJ2-7	TRBD2	.	TRBV5-1	CASTLAGPSYEQYF	TGCGCCAGTACCCTAGCGGGGCCCTCCTACGAGCAGTACTTC
TRBJ1-2	TRBD1	.	TRBV6-5	CASSTGGPYGYTF	TGTGCCAGCAGCACAGGGGGGCCCTATGGCTACACCTTC
TRBJ2-6	TRBD2	.	TRBV6-2/TRBV6-3	CASSYSRAIAGRSSGANVLTF	TGTGCCAGCAGTTACTCCCGGGCAATAGCGGGCCGAAGCTCTGGGGCCAACGTCCTGACTTTC
TRBJ2-7	.	.	TRBV5-6	CASSLLSGGPGGEQYF	TGTGCCAGCAGCTTGCTCTCGGGGGGGCCAGGGGGCGAGCAGTACTTC
TRBJ2-1	.	.	TRBV19	CASREAGSSYNEQFF	TGTGCCAGTAGGGAGGCGGGGAGCTCCTACAATGAGCAGTTCTTC
TRBJ2-6	TRBD1	.	TRBV5-5	CASSQRDRGYLSGANVLTF	TGTGCCAGCAGCCAAAGAGACAGGGGGTATTTGAGTGGGGCCAACGTCCTGACTTTC
TRBJ1-5	TRBD1	.	TRBV15	CATSGDRGRSQPQHF	TGTGCCACCAGCGGGGACAGGGGGCGAAGTCAGCCCCAGCATTTT
TRBJ2-5	TRBD2	.	TRBV19	CASSTGTSGGAGETQYF	TGTGCCAGTAGTACCGGGACTAGCGGGGGGGCCGGGGAGACCCAGTACTTC
TRBJ1-1	.	.	TRBV18	CASSPIRPGSNPNTEAFF	TGTGCCAGCTCACCAATACGGCCAGGATCAAACCCGAACACTGAAGCTTTCTTT
TRBJ2-7	TRBD1	.	TRBV4-1	CASSPVRGQGGGEQYF	TGCGCCAGCAGCCCCGTAAGGGGACAGGGGGGGGGAGAGCAGTACTTC
TRBJ2-1	.	.	TRBV11-3	CASSYDSNSYNEQFF	TGTGCCAGCAGCTACGACAGTAACTCCTACAATGAGCAGTTCTTC
TRBJ2-7	.	.	TRBV7-8	CASSPTDRISRYEQYF	TGTGCCAGCAGCCCTACGGACAGAATCTCTCGCTACGAGCAGTACTTC
TRBJ2-7	TRBD1	.	TRBV5-1	CASSWTGVEQYF	TGCGCCAGCAGCTGGACAGGGGTCGAGCAGTACTTC
TRBJ1-5	.	.	TRBV7-2	CASSFKTGDQPQHF	TGTGCCAGCAGCTTTAAGACAGGCGATCAGCCCCAGCATTTT
TRBJ2-7	TRBD1	.	TRBV11-3	CASSRGTGQSEQYF	TGTGCCAGCAGCCGAGGGACAGGTCAGAGCGAGCAGTACTTC
TRBJ1-1	TRBD1	.	TRBV4-3	CASSLRQGSNTEAFF	TGCGCCAGCAGCCTGCGACAGGGGTCAAACACTGAAGCTTTCTTT
TRBJ2-7	TRBD1	.	TRBV11-2	CASSSTGVEQYF	TGTGCCAGCAGCTCTACAGGGGTTGAGCAGTACTTC
TRBJ1-4	.	.	TRBV2	CASSRVTTNEKLFF	TGTGCCAGCAGTCGAGTGACAACTAATGAAAAACTGTTTTTT
TRBJ2-3	TRBD2	once	TRBV3-1/TRBV3-2	CASSPTRTSESTDTQYF	TGTGCCAGCAGCCCAACACGGACTAGCGAAAGCACAGATACGCAGTATTTT
TRBJ1-2	.	few	TRBV7-2	CASSSWSGGGNYGYTF	TGTGCCAGCAGCTCGTGGTCAGGAGGAGGTAACTATGGCTACACCTTC
TRBJ2-1	TRBD2	.	TRBV5-4	CASSLVTSGAPSGSYNEQFF	TGTGCCAGCAGCTTGGTGACTAGCGGGGCACCCTCGGGCTCCTACAATGAGCAGTTCTTC
TRBJ2-7	TRBD1	.	TRBV11-2	CASSTRDRGVSYEQYF	TGTGCCAGCAGCACAAGGGACAGGGGGGTCTCCTACGAGCAGTACTTC
TRBJ2-7	.	.	TRBV2	CASRRGSSYEQYF	TGTGCCAGCAGGAGGGGGAGCTCCTACGAGCAGTACTTC
TRBJ2-2	.	.	TRBV25-1	CASSDRGRLTGELFF	TGTGCCAGCAGTGATCGCGGTCGTCTAACTGGGGAGCTGTTTTTT
TRBJ2-3	TRBD2	.	TRBV2	CASSRTSGRAGDTQYF	TGTGCCAGCAGCAGGACTAGCGGGAGGGCCGGAGATACGCAGTATTTT
TRBJ2-5	TRBD1	.	TRBV7-2	CASSPLGGGQGQETQYF	TGTGCCAGCAGCCCATTAGGGGGGGGACAGGGACAAGAGACCCAGTACTTC
TRBJ2-3	.	.	TRBV18	CASSPPTLLQSTDTQYF	TGTGCCAGCTCACCACCCACACTCTTACAGTCCACAGATACGCAGTATTTT
TRBJ2-3	TRBD2	.	TRBV14	CASSQISSGVTDTQYF	TGTGCCAGCAGCCAGATCTCTAGCGGGGTGACAGATACGCAGTATTTT
TRBJ1-1	.	.	TRBV4-1	CASSQGNRATEAFF	TGCGCCAGCAGCCAAGGAAACAGGGCCACTGAAGCTTTCTTT
TRBJ1-2	.	few	TRBV5-1	CASSSSTYGYTF	TGCGCCAGCAGCTCCTCTACCTATGGCTACACCTTC
TRBJ2-1	.	few	TRBV7-9	CASSWVVGLSYNEQFF	TGTGCCAGCAGCTGGGTCGTCGGACTTTCCTACAATGAGCAGTTCTTC
TRBJ2-7	TRBD1	.	TRBV5-4	CASSPRDSSYEQYF	TGTGCCAGCAGCCCCCGGGACAGCTCCTACGAGCAGTACTTC
TRBJ2-1	TRBD2	.	TRBV4-2	CASSPKGLVFEQFF	TGTGCCAGCAGCCCGAAGGGACTAGTCTTTGAGCAGTTCTTC
TRBJ2-1	.	.	TRBV3-1/TRBV3-2	CASSQVRYNEQFF	TGTGCCAGCAGCCAAGTCCGTTACAATGAGCAGTTCTTC
TRBJ2-2	.	.	TRBV2	CASSESPPGRELFF	TGTGCCAGCAGTGAGAGCCCCCCAGGGCGGGAGCTGTTTTTT
TRBJ2-3	.	.	TRBV6-9	CASTEAGQGTLTDTQYF	TGTGCCAGCACCGAAGCGGGTCAAGGGACGCTCACAGATACGCAGTATTTT
TRBJ2-3	TRBD2	.	TRBV11-2	CASSLQGSGPYTDTQYF	TGTGCCAGCAGCCTCCAGGGTAGCGGGCCTTACACAGATACGCAGTATTTT
TRBJ2-4	TRBD1	.	TRBV4-1	CASSQEGQRTGKNIQYF	TGCGCCAGCAGCCAAGAGGGACAGCGGACAGGCAAAAACATTCAGTACTTC
TRBJ2-2	TRBD2	.	TRBV5-4	CASRSGVGGETGELFF	TGTGCCAGCAGGTCTGGTGTGGGAGGGGAGACCGGGGAGCTGTTTTTT
TRBJ2-1	.	once	TRBV20-1	CSAGNENDQFF	TGCAGTGCCGGGAATGAAAATGATCAGTTCTTC
TRBJ2-7	TRBD1	.	TRBV4-1	CASSHLGQGGNEQYF	TGCGCCAGCAGCCATCTGGGACAGGGTGGCAACGAGCAGTACTTC
TRBJ2-1	TRBD2	.	TRBV19	CASSIAGGVNEQFF	TGTGCCAGTAGTATAGCGGGGGGAGTCAATGAGCAGTTCTTC
TRBJ2-7	.	.	TRBV18	CASSPASSYEQYF	TGTGCCAGCTCACCGGCCTCCTCCTACGAGCAGTACTTC
TRBJ1-1	TRBD1	.	TRBV5-8	CASSLGDRANTEAFF	TGTGCCAGCAGCTTGGGCGACAGGGCGAACACTGAAGCTTTCTTT
TRBJ1-5	TRBD1	.	TRBV27	CASGTDMSNQPQHF	TGTGCCAGCGGGACAGATATGAGTAATCAGCCCCAGCATTTT
TRBJ2-1	.	.	TRBV7-3	CASSLRGSSYNEQFF	TGTGCCAGCAGCTTACGGGGAAGCTCCTACAATGAGCAGTTCTTC
TRBJ1-4	.	.	TRBV7-2	CASSFPRGGGEKLFF	TGTGCCAGCAGTTTCCCCCGGGGGGGCGGTGAAAAACTGTTTTTT
TRBJ2-1	.	few	TRBV6-4	CASSAGENEQFF	TGTGCCAGCAGTGCAGGGGAGAATGAGCAGTTCTTC
TRBJ1-4	TRBD1	.	TRBV7-9	CASSQGTGNEKLFF	TGTGCCAGCAGCCAAGGGACAGGCAATGAAAAACTGTTTTTT
TRBJ1-5	TRBD1	.	TRBV18	CASGTGGLQPQHF	TGTGCCAGCGGGACAGGGGGCCTTCAGCCCCAGCATTTT
TRBJ2-1	TRBD1	.	TRBV5-4	CASSFWDRGNEQFF	TGTGCCAGCAGCTTCTGGGACAGGGGGAATGAGCAGTTCTTC
TRBJ1-6	TRBD1	.	TRBV7-9	CASSPGGWGNSPLHF	TGTGCCAGCAGTCCAGGGGGTTGGGGGAATTCACCCCTCCACTTT
TRBJ1-5	TRBD1	.	TRBV7-8	CASSLAPQGHQPQHF	TGTGCCAGCAGCTTAGCTCCACAGGGGCATCAGCCCCAGCATTTT
TRBJ1-2	.	.	TRBV7-9	CASSSSRQANYGYTF	TGTGCCAGCAGCTCAAGTCGACAAGCTAACTATGGCTACACCTTC
TRBJ1-4	TRBD1	once	TRBV7-9	CASSFPGQATNEKLFF	TGTGCCAGCAGCTTCCCAGGACAGGCAACTAATGAAAAACTGTTTTTT
TRBJ2-1	TRBD1	few	TRBV7-7	CASSRDRQGEQFF	TGTGCCAGCAGCCGGGACAGGCAGGGGGAGCAGTTCTTC
TRBJ2-3	TRBD2	.	TRBV7-2	CASSLLAGERPGTDTQYF	TGTGCCAGCAGCTTACTAGCGGGAGAAAGGCCCGGCACAGATACGCAGTATTTT
TRBJ1-5	.	.	TRBV7-2	CASSLVGAGNNQPQHF	TGTGCCAGCAGCTTAGTTGGGGCAGGGAACAATCAGCCCCAGCATTTT
TRBJ2-1	TRBD2	.	TRBV7-9	CASSSSGGYSYNEQFF	TGTGCCAGCAGCAGTAGCGGGGGCTATTCCTACAATGAGCAGTTCTTC